The 20 T cell receptor beta chains presented below share a single source sample, sequenced in a study of T cell repertoires in cytomegalovirus infection. From the reads, TCRdb called clonotypes with MiXCR, one entry per CDR3 protein. The sample holds over 150,000 distinct CDR3 sequences, approximately 14% seen once. The sequenced sample consisted of PBMCs. These receptor sequences come from a human donor in good health (CMV status not recorded). Some clones in this sample may be carry-over from other donors' samples.

In its sample, this clonotype was seen many times. The chain links TRBV7-9 to TRBJ2-7; D is unclear. The CDR3 runs 13 residues. Trimming took 5 bases from V and 2 from J, leaving 10 bases between them. Per the germline V gene, CDR1 is SEHNR and CDR2 is FQNEAQ (reference sequence). The CDR3 region has the DNA TGTGCCAGCAGCCCCCGTGGGACCTACGAGCAGTACTTC. Its translation: CASSPRGTYEQYF.

This clonotype was counted at least ten times. The chain carries TRBV27 and TRBJ1-6; D remains unclear. The germline V gene encodes CDR1 MNHEY and CDR2 SMNVEV (reference sequence). The V and J ends lost 4 bases and 7 bases respectively, with 8 bases between them. The CDR3 loop spans 13 amino acids. The CDR3 reads CASSWAENSPLHF. The CDR3 DNA reads as TGTGCCAGCAGTTGGGCAGAGAATTCACCCCTCCACTTT.

Only a few counts were recorded for this clonotype. This rearrangement joins TRBV29-1 to TRBJ2-7; D is perhaps TRBD2 (6 bases). This CDR3 is built from 15 residues. V was shortened by 4 bases and J by 2 bases, with 18 bases between the two germline ends. Germline V gene lookup returns CDR1 SQVTM and CDR2 ANQGSEA. DNA of the CDR3: TGCAGCGTTGGGCCCCGGGCGGGATTTACCTACGAGCAGTACTTC. This sequence encodes CSVGPRAGFTYEQYF.

The sample holds many counts of this clonotype. V gene TRBV7-2 combines with J gene TRBJ1-4; D unclear. Per the germline V gene, CDR1 is SGHTA and CDR2 is FQGNSA. The CDR3 contains 15 residues. Trimming removed 1 base at V and 8 bases at J, with 14 bases between. The CDR3 here is CASSLGVQRVEKLFF. CDR3 DNA: TGTGCCAGCAGCTTAGGTGTACAGCGAGTAGAAAAACTGTTTTTT.

This chain's CDR3 is CASSQDPSKDEQFF. CDR3 DNA sequence: TGCGCCAGCAGCCAAGATCCAAGCAAAGATGAGCAGTTCTTC. The J gene is TRBJ2-1, the V gene TRBV4-3, with D uncertain. CDR1 is LGHNA, CDR2 YSLEER, per germline. The CDR3 consists of 14 residues. Trimming pared 0 bases from V and 8 bases from J, leaving 11 bases between.

The table lists this clonotype with a few counts. The chain is built from TRBV6-5 and TRBJ2-2; 7 bases are shared with TRBD2. Germline values: CDR1 MNHEY, CDR2 SVGAGI. J was trimmed by 6 bases and V by 8 bases; bases with no gene match: 12. The CDR3 is 15 residues long. CDR3 amino acids: CASSPGGGLAGELFF. For the CDR3, the DNA is TGTGCCAGCTCCCCCGGGGGAGGGTTGGCCGGGGAGCTGTTTTTT.

This clonotype was detected many times. The rearrangement uses TRBV12-3 or TRBV12-4 and TRBJ2-3; 10 positions agree with TRBD2. Losses at the gene ends were 3 bases for V and 8 bases for J; bases not matched to a gene: 5. This CDR3 region has 14 residues. CDR3 nucleotides: TGTGCCAGCAGTTTGGGACTAGCGCTCGGTACGCAGTATTTT. It yields the protein CASSLGLALGTQYF.

A few counts support this clonotype. CDR3 sequence (DNA): TGTGCCATCAGTGAGTCGGACGGGGAGCTGTTTTTT. Amino acids: CAISESDGELFF. The chain links TRBV10-3 to TRBJ2-2; D unclear. This CDR3 is 12 amino acids long. Germline CDR1 reads ENHRY; CDR2 reads SYGVKD. Trimming shortened V by 0 bases and J by 7 bases, and 3 bases separated the two germline ends.

The V and J genes are TRBV29-1 and TRBJ2-7; either TRBD1 or TRBD2 may supply D (5 bases each). CDR3 length: 13 residues. The V and J ends lost 4 bases and 2 bases respectively, with 12 bases between them. Germline values: CDR1 SQVTM, CDR2 ANQGSEA. Written as DNA, the CDR3 is TGCAGCGTTGGAGGGACGGTTACCTACGAGCAGTACTTC. It encodes CSVGGTVTYEQYF.

This clonotype has ten or more counts. V and J are TRBV12-3 or TRBV12-4 and TRBJ2-5, with TRBD2 matching over 9 bases. V shed 7 bases and J 4 bases; nucleotides not matched to a gene: 4. The CDR3 sequence is 13 residues long. The CDR3 protein is CASNPAGGETQYF. The CDR3 DNA reads TGTGCCAGCAACCCAGCGGGGGGAGAGACCCAGTACTTC.

Ten or more counts support this clonotype. The rearrangement joins TRBV7-2 to TRBJ2-1; no reliable D call. V was clipped by 5 bases and J by 10 bases, with 18 bases between them. Germline V gene lookup returns CDR1 SGHTA and CDR2 FQGNSA. This CDR3 has 14 amino acids. CDR3: CASSPPPSRHEQFF. The CDR3 nucleotides read TGTGCCAGCAGCCCCCCCCCATCAAGGCACGAGCAGTTCTTC. The full variable domain, its missing parts supplied by reference TRBV7-2 and TRBJ2-1, is GAGVSQSPSNKVTEKGKDVELRCDPISGHTALYWYRQSLGQGLEFLIYFQGNSAPDKSGLPSDRFSAERTGGSVSTLTIQRTQQEDSAVYLCASSPPPSRHEQFFGPGTRLTVL.

This clonotype has at least ten counts. V gene TRBV10-3 combines with J gene TRBJ2-3; 11 bases match TRBD2. Trimming took 6 bases from V and 3 from J; bases not matched to a gene: 8. The CDR3 runs 16 residues. Germline V gene sequence: CDR1 ENHRY, CDR2 SYGVKD. CDR3 sequence (DNA): TGTGCCATCAGCTTTTTAGCGGGAGGGCCGACAGATACGCAGTATTTT. Translated, it gives CAISFLAGGPTDTQYF.

This chain uses TRBV20-1 with TRBJ2-5, with D tentatively TRBD1 (6 bases). Germline CDR1 DFQATT, CDR2 SNEGSKA (reference sequence). The CDR3 totals 12 residues. V was cut by 0 bases and J by 10 bases, with 12 bases left in between. CDR3 in amino acids: CSARDRGIGQYF. CDR3 in DNA: TGCAGTGCTAGAGATAGGGGGATTGGCCAGTACTTC.

The table lists this clonotype with a few counts. V and J are TRBV28 and TRBJ2-6; no definite D call. The CDR3 runs to 14 residues. From germline, CDR1 is MDHEN and CDR2 SYDVKM. V was trimmed by 5 bases and J by 4 bases, leaving 9 bases between them. CDR3: CASSPREGANVLTF. The CDR3 DNA reads as TGTGCCAGCAGTCCCCGCGAAGGGGCCAACGTCCTGACTTTC. The variable domain in full, with the rest retrieved from reference TRBV28 and TRBJ2-6, is DVKVTQSSRYLVKRTGEKVFLECVQDMDHENMFWYRQDPGLGLRLIYFSYDVKMKEKGDIPEGYSVSREKKERFSLILESASTNQTSMYLCASSPREGANVLTFGAGSRLTVL.

This clonotype was observed at least ten times. The rearrangement uses TRBV20-1 and TRBJ2-5; 8 nucleotides agree with TRBD2. V was clipped by 1 base and J by 4 bases; unmatched bases: 11. CDR3 length: 16 amino acids. Per germline, CDR1 DFQATT and CDR2 SNEGSKA (reference sequence). CDR3 coding DNA: TGCAGTGCTAGAGGACGGGGGACGGGGGGGCCAGAGACCCAGTACTTC. Translated, it gives CSARGRGTGGPETQYF.

The chain couples TRBV20-1 to TRBJ1-1, with TRBD1 matching over 11 bases. V shed 6 bases, J shed 5 bases, and the junction held 14 bases outside the gene matches. The CDR3 has 16 amino acids. Germline lookup yields CDR1 DFQATT and CDR2 SNEGSKA (reference sequence). CDR3 in amino acids: CSAAGTGGSQRTEAFF. Written as DNA, the CDR3 is TGCAGTGCCGCGGGGACAGGGGGGTCCCAGAGGACTGAAGCTTTCTTT.

The chain joins TRBV20-1 to TRBJ2-3, with 14 bases that match TRBD2. The CDR3 has 17 residues. Germline V CDR1 and CDR2: DFQATT, SNEGSKA (reference sequence). With V trimmed by 6 bases and J by 2 bases, 10 bases remained unmatched. This CDR3 is CSAPRTSGGSPTDTQYF. CDR3 nucleotide sequence: TGCAGTGCCCCCCGGACTAGCGGGGGGTCACCCACAGATACGCAGTATTTT.

This clonotype was seen a few times. The V gene is TRBV11-1, the J gene TRBJ2-5; TRBD1 or TRBD2 may be the D gene (6 bases each). This CDR3 is built from 14 residues. Germline V gene lookup returns CDR1 SGHAT and CDR2 FQDESV (reference sequence). The germline V and J ends were trimmed by 6 bases and 2 bases, with 13 bases remaining between them. In DNA, the CDR3 is TGTGCCAGCAGTGTGAAGGGGGGACAAGAGACCCAGTACTTC. Amino acids: CASSVKGGQETQYF.

V usage is TRBV5-4 and J usage is TRBJ2-1, with TRBD1 matching 8 bases. This CDR3 comprises 13 residues. The V segment lost 5 bases and the J segment 10 bases; nucleotides outside the gene matches: 8. Germline V gene data show CDR1 as SGHNT and CDR2 as YYREEE (reference sequence). The CDR3 nucleotides are TGTGCCAGCAGAACGGACAGGGTCGGAGAGCAGTTCTTC. Its translation: CASRTDRVGEQFF.

This clonotype was counted at least ten times. The chain recombines TRBV27 with TRBJ2-3; 10 nucleotides agree with TRBD2. CDR1 and CDR2 (germline): MNHEY, SMNVEV (reference sequence). This CDR3 spans 14 amino acids. Germline trimming cut 4 bases from V and 6 bases from J; bases unmatched to any gene: 4. In DNA, the CDR3 is TGTGCCAGCAGTTCAGCGGGAGGGGTGGATACGCAGTATTTT. This encodes CASSSAGGVDTQYF.